The 8 T cell receptor beta chains presented below share a single source sample, sequenced in a study of cytomegalovirus exposure and HLA in healthy donors. The primer mix had 60 Vbeta and 13 Jbeta primers. Produced via immunoSEQ multiplex PCR; TCRdb's table is partial and in-frame only. The sample consists of approximately 140,000 clones, more than 65% of them appearing once. Source material: PBMCs. The receptor source for this set is a man aged 45-60 years in good health and CMV-seronegative.

The chain combines TRBV5-4 with TRBJ2-1; 7 nucleotides align to TRBD2. The CDR3 totals 14 residues. Germline V gene data show CDR1 as SGHNT and CDR2 as YYREEE (reference sequence). Unmatched junction bases numbered 12, after V lost 4 bases and J lost 11 bases. As DNA, the CDR3 is TGTGCCAGCAGCCAGGGCGGGGGACGGGATCAGCAGTTCTTC. It codes for CASSQGGGRDQQFF.

The chain combines TRBV7-6 with TRBJ2-5; 8 bases match TRBD2. This CDR3 has 14 amino acids. The V segment lost 4 bases and the J segment 9 bases; nucleotides outside the gene matches: 10. Germline CDR1 SGHVS, CDR2 FNYEAQ. This CDR3 reads CASSSRLAREAQYF. CDR3 coding DNA: TGTGCCAGCAGCTCCAGACTAGCGAGGGAGGCCCAGTACTTC.

The J gene is TRBJ1-4, the V gene TRBV18; TRBD1 agrees at 7 bases. J lost 5 bases, V lost 4 bases, and 4 bases had no gene match. There are 14 residues in the CDR3. Looked up from germline, CDR1 is KGHSH and CDR2 is LQKENI. The CDR3 DNA is TGTGCCAGCTCACGACAGGGACGGAATGAAAAACTGTTTTTT. It yields the protein CASSRQGRNEKLFF.

The chain carries TRBV4-1 and TRBJ2-5; perhaps TRBD1 as D (5 bases). The J call may be faulty, since TRBJ2-7 better matches the DNA end. Germline V lookup: CDR1 MGHRA, CDR2 YSYEKL. This CDR3 is built from 14 residues. CDR3 residues: CASSQGQFSYEQYF. Here the CDR3 DNA reads TGCGCCAGCAGCCAAGGACAGTTTTCCTACGAGCAGTACTTC.

The gene calls are TRBV27 and TRBJ2-6, with a possible D match to TRBD1 (5 bases). V was pared by 2 bases and J by 2 bases, with 13 bases between. Per the germline V gene, CDR1 is MNHEY and CDR2 is SMNVEV (reference sequence). There are 17 residues in the CDR3. Here the CDR3 reads CASSLNRPGTGANVLTF. The CDR3, as DNA: TGTGCCAGCAGTTTAAACCGACCAGGGACTGGGGCCAACGTCCTGACTTTC.

This chain uses TRBV5-6 with TRBJ2-5, with a possible D match to TRBD1 (6 bases). The last part of the DNA fits TRBJ2-7 better; the J call may be wrong. Germline V gene sequence: CDR1 SGHDT, CDR2 YYEEEE. The CDR3 totals 13 residues. CDR3 nucleotide sequence: TGTGCCAGCAGCTACGGACAGAACTACGAGCAGTACTTC. It codes for CASSYGQNYEQYF.

The table lists this clone with a count of one. The gene calls are TRBV6-5 and TRBJ1-6; D uncertain. Germline lookup yields CDR1 MNHEY and CDR2 SVGAGI. The CDR3 has 12 residues. V was trimmed by 7 bases and J by 9 bases, leaving 10 bases between them. DNA of the CDR3: TGTGCCAGCAAAAGGAGAATTTCACCCCTCCACTTT. Residues: CASKRRISPLHF.

The chain's CDR3 is CASSLARADDEQFF. CDR3 coding DNA: TGCGCCAGCAGCTTGGCCAGGGCAGACGATGAGCAGTTCTTC. This rearrangement joins TRBV5-1 to TRBJ2-1; D is perhaps TRBD1 (5 bases). Trimming removed 0 bases at V and 8 bases at J, with 12 bases between. Germline CDR1 reads SGHRS; CDR2 reads YFSETQ. This CDR3 has 14 residues. The whole variable domain, filled in from reference TRBV5-1 and TRBJ2-1, reads KAGVTQTPRYLIKTRGQQVTLSCSPISGHRSVSWYQQTPGQGLQFLFEYFSETQRNKGNFPGRFSGRQFSNSRSEMNVSTLELGDSALYLCASSLARADDEQFFGPGTRLTVL.